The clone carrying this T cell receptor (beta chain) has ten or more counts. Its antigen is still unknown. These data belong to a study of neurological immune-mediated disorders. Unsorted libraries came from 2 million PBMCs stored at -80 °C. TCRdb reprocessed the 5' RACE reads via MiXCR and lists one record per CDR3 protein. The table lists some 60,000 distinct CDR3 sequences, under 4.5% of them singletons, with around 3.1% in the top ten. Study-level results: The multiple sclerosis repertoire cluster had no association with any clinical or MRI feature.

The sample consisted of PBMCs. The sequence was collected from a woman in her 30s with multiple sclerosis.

In DNA form, the CDR3 reads TGTGCCAGCAGCCCCCCAGGGGTCCCCTACGAGCAGTACTTC. Amino acids: CASSPPGVPYEQYF. The V call is TRBV11-2, the J call TRBJ2-7, with D possibly matching TRBD1 (6 bases). V dropped 5 bases and J dropped 2 bases, with 13 bases sitting between them. The CDR3 is made up of 14 amino acids. From germline, CDR1 is SGHAT and CDR2 FQNNGV.